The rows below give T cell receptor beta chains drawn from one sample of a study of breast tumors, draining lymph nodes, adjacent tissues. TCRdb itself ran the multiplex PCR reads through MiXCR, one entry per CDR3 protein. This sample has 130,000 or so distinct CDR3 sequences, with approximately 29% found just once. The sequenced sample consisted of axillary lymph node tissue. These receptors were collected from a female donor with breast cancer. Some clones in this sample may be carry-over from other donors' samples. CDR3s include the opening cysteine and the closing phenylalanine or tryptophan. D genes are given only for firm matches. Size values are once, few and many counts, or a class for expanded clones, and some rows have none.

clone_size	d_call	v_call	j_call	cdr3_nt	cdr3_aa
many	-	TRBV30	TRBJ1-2	TGTGCCTGGAGTCCACTAAACACGAACTATGGCTACACCTTC	CAWSPLNTNYGYTF
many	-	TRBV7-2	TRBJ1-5	TGTGCCAGCAGCTTAGGGGGGGGAGGCAATCAGCCCCAGCATTTT	CASSLGGGGNQPQHF
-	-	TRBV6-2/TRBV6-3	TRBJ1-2	TGTGCCAGCAGTCTGGGGGGGCGAAACCTCTATGGCTACACCTTC	CASSLGGRNLYGYTF
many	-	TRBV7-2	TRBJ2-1	TGTGCCAGCAGCCCACGGTATGAGCAGTTCTTC	CASSPRYEQFF
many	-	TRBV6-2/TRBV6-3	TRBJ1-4	TGTGCCAGCTCGTGGGTTCTGAATGAAAAACTGTTTTTT	CASSWVLNEKLFF
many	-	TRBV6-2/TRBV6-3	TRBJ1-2	TGTGCCAGCAGCAGGACCCTCTATGGCTACACCTTC	CASSRTLYGYTF
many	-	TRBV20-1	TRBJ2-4	TGCAGTGCTCGGGCTCCGGAGGGCAAAAACATTCAGTACTTC	CSARAPEGKNIQYF
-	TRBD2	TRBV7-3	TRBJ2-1	TGTGCCAGCAGCCCCCGGACTAGCGGCACAGATACGCAGTTCTTC	CASSPRTSGTDTQFF
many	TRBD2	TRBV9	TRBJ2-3	TGTGCCAGCAGCCCAAGGGGACTAGTCACAGATACGCAGTATTTT	CASSPRGLVTDTQYF
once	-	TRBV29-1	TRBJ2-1	TGCAGCTTGCTACAAGGAACATACAATGAGCAGTTCTTC	CSLLQGTYNEQFF